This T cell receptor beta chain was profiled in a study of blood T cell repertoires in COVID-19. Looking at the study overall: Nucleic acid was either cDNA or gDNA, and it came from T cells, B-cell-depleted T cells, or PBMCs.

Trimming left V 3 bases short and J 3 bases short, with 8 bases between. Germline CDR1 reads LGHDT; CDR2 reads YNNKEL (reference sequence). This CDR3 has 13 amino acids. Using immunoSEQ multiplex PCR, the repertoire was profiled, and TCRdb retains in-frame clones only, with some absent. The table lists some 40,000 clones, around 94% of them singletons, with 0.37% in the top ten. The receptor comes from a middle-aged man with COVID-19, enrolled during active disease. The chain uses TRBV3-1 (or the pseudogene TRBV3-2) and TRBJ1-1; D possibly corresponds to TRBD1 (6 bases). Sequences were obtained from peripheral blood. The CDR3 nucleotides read TGTGCCAGCAGCCACCAGGGGTACACTGAAGCTTTCTTT. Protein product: CASSHQGYTEAFF.